This TCR beta chain was observed in a study of blood T cell repertoires in COVID-19. Study as a whole: Samples representing acute and convalescent COVID-19 were sourced from the United States, Italy and Spain.

Profiled with immunoSEQ multiplex PCR; TCRdb holds only in-frame clones, not every one. The sample lists approximately 150,000 clones, 87% occurring once. CDR1 is KGHDR and CDR2 is SFDVKD in the germline V gene. The CDR3 has 16 amino acids. V dropped 4 bases and J dropped 5; count of bases not matched to a gene: 8. The sequence came from a woman aged 45-59 years with acute or convalescent COVID-19. Sequencing input: peripheral blood. V is TRBV24-1 and J is TRBJ2-7; 12 nucleotides agree with TRBD1. For the CDR3, the DNA is TGTGCCACCAGTGACCCTACCGGGACAGGGGGCAACGAGCAGTACTTC. Encoded protein: CATSDPTGTGGNEQYF.